A single sample is the source of the 16 T cell receptor beta chains below, sequenced in a study of pediatric ulcerative colitis. Clones were read by immunoSEQ multiplex PCR, and TCRdb kept only the in-frame ones, dropping some. Altogether tens of thousands of clones are present, roughly 90% being singletons, with the ten largest covering around 3.5%. Sequencing was done on a sample of blood. The receptors derive from a boy aged 5-17 years with severe ulcerative colitis.

V and J are TRBV9 and TRBJ2-5, with 12 bases matching TRBD2. Germline values: CDR1 SGDLS, CDR2 YYNGEE. The ends lost 3 bases at V and 1 base at J; junction bases unmatched: 4. This CDR3 has 16 residues. The CDR3 region has the DNA TGTGCCAGCAGCGGCGGACTAGCGGGATTCCAAGAGACCCAGTACTTC. It yields the protein CASSGGLAGFQETQYF.

The chain combines TRBV14 with TRBJ2-1; the D is unclear. CDR1 is SGHDN and CDR2 is FVKESK in the germline V gene. There are 14 residues in the CDR3. V shed 3 bases and J shed 5 bases, with 11 bases lying between them. CDR3 amino acids: CASSHLPRDNEQFF. The CDR3 DNA sequence: TGTGCCAGCAGCCACTTGCCCCGGGACAATGAGCAGTTCTTC.

The chain employs TRBV9 and TRBJ2-5, with a possible D match to TRBD1 (6 bases). Per germline, CDR1 SGDLS and CDR2 YYNGEE. The V and J ends lost 4 bases and 0 bases respectively, with 16 bases between them. The CDR3 runs 16 residues. The DNA of the CDR3 is TGTGCCAGCAGCCGTTCAGGGGACGTGTACCAAGAGACCCAGTACTTC. Protein product: CASSRSGDVYQETQYF.

V gene TRBV13 combines with J gene TRBJ1-1; 7 bases are a match to TRBD1. Trimming at V came to 7 bases and at J to 7 bases, leaving 6 bases not matched to a gene. Germline V gene lookup returns CDR1 PRHDT and CDR2 FYEKMQ (reference sequence). The length of the CDR3 is 12 residues. Written as DNA, the CDR3 is TGTGCCAGCACCACAGGGGTGGGTGAAGCTTTCTTT. This translates into CASTTGVGEAFF.

J is TRBJ2-7 and V is TRBV7-2, with 7 bases identical to TRBD2. In germline, CDR1 is SGHTA, CDR2 FQGNSA. The CDR3 runs 15 residues. The V segment lost 1 base and the J segment 0 bases; nucleotides outside the gene matches: 3. CDR3 loop: CASSLGGGSSYEQYF. As DNA, the CDR3 is TGTGCCAGCAGCTTAGGCGGGGGTAGCTCCTACGAGCAGTACTTC.

The gene calls are TRBV5-1 and TRBJ2-2; 11 nucleotides line up with TRBD2. After removal of 5 bases from V and 0 bases from J, the junction contained 3 bases not matched to a gene. There are 16 residues in the CDR3. The germline gives CDR1 SGHRS, CDR2 YFSETQ. CDR3 loop: CASRKLAGANTGELFF. CDR3 DNA sequence: TGCGCCAGCAGGAAACTAGCGGGAGCGAACACCGGGGAGCTGTTTTTT.

The genes are TRBV4-1 and TRBJ1-5, with a weak D call TRBD1 (5 bases). CDR3 length equals 16 residues. Between the trimmed V and J ends, which lost 0 bases and 8 bases, there was a span of 17 bases. Germline V gives CDR1 MGHRA, CDR2 YSYEKL. The CDR3 loop reads CASSQDLGANREPQHF. The CDR3 DNA is TGCGCCAGCAGCCAAGATTTAGGGGCAAATAGGGAGCCCCAGCATTTT.

The rearrangement links TRBV4-1 to TRBJ2-1; no clear D. V shed 0 bases and J shed 3 bases, with 12 bases lying between them. This CDR3 is built from 16 residues. Germline CDR1 reads MGHRA; CDR2 reads YSYEKL. The CDR3 DNA follows: TGCGCCAGCAGCCAAGATACAGTTTCCCTCTACAATGAGCAGTTCTTC. This sequence encodes CASSQDTVSLYNEQFF.

V gene TRBV11-3 combines with J gene TRBJ2-7; D is perhaps TRBD2 (5 bases). The CDR3 consists of 16 residues. The germline V gene encodes CDR1 SGHNT and CDR2 YENEEA. Trimming left V 5 bases short and J 2 bases short, with 19 bases between. The CDR3: CASSPPLTTSTYEQYF. CDR3 DNA sequence: TGTGCCAGCAGCCCCCCGTTGACTACTTCAACCTACGAGCAGTACTTC.

In this sample, this clone turned up once. The V gene is TRBV6-6, the J gene TRBJ1-1; 7 nucleotides line up with TRBD1. V lost 3 bases and J lost 4; bases outside the gene matches: 2. There are 13 residues in the CDR3. Germline V lookup: CDR1 MNHNY, CDR2 SVGAGI (reference sequence). The CDR3 DNA follows: TGTGCCAGCAGTTATGGACAGGCCACTGAAGCTTTCTTT. Its translation is CASSYGQATEAFF.

CDR3 amino acids: CASSQDLPWGIAEAFF. The CDR3 DNA reads as TGTGCCAGCAGCCAAGATCTCCCCTGGGGGATTGCTGAAGCTTTCTTT. J is TRBJ1-1 and V is TRBV14, with TRBD1 as a possible D gene (5 bases). Trimming stripped 0 bases from V and 6 bases from J, with 17 bases between. CDR1 is SGHDN, CDR2 FVKESK, per germline. The CDR3 runs to 16 residues.

A single count supports this clone. The rearrangement links TRBV5-6 to TRBJ1-2, with D unresolved. CDR1 and CDR2 from the germline V gene are SGHDT and YYEEEE. V lost 2 bases and J lost 4, with 12 bases in between. CDR3 length: 14 amino acids. CDR3: CASSFPRLGYGYTF. In nucleotides, the CDR3 is TGTGCCAGCAGCTTTCCCCGACTCGGCTATGGCTACACCTTC. The whole variable domain, filled in from reference TRBV5-6 and TRBJ1-2, reads DAGVTQSPTHLIKTRGQQVTLRCSPKSGHDTVSWYQQALGQGPQFIFQYYEEEERQRGNFPDRFSGHQFPNYSSELNVNALLLGDSALYLCASSFPRLGYGYTFGSGTRLTVV.

Comment on this clone: Other DNA sequences within the sample encode an identical CDR3. The gene calls are TRBV5-6 and TRBJ2-1, with 10 bases that match TRBD2. Losses at the gene ends were 3 bases for V and 0 bases for J; bases not matched to a gene: 3. CDR3 length equals 16 residues. Germline V CDR1 and CDR2: SGHDT, YYEEEE. Here the CDR3 reads CASSWTSGSSYNEQFF. DNA of the CDR3: TGTGCCAGCAGCTGGACTAGCGGAAGCTCCTACAATGAGCAGTTCTTC.

The V call is TRBV11-2, the J call TRBJ2-1; TRBD2 agrees at 14 bases. Germline trimming cut 1 base from V and 5 bases from J; bases unmatched to any gene: 4. CDR3 length: 17 amino acids. Germline CDR1 is SGHAT and CDR2 is FQNNGV. For the CDR3, the DNA is TGTGCCAGCAGCTTAGCCCGACTAGCGGGGGGGAACAATGAGCAGTTCTTC. Translated, it gives CASSLARLAGGNNEQFF.

The J gene is TRBJ2-2, the V gene TRBV6-5; perhaps TRBD2 as D (6 bases). The CDR3 is 14 residues long. V was clipped by 11 bases and J by 0 bases, with 13 bases between them. CDR1 and CDR2 from the germline V gene are MNHEY and SVGAGI. CDR3 amino acids: CASSWEANTGELFF. Here the CDR3 DNA reads TGTGCCTCGTCTTGGGAGGCGAACACCGGGGAGCTGTTTTTT.

This chain connects TRBV5-5 to TRBJ2-7, with TRBD2 matching 11 bases. The CDR3 contains 14 residues. Germline lookup yields CDR1 SGHKS and CDR2 YYEKEE (reference sequence). J was trimmed by 6 bases and V by 0 bases; bases with no gene match: 2. The CDR3 region is CASSLGLAGPEQYF. In DNA form, the CDR3 reads TGTGCCAGCAGCTTGGGACTAGCGGGACCCGAGCAGTACTTC.